The present T cell receptor beta chain was sequenced within a study of OX40 agonist ivuxolimab in advanced cancers. Clones were sequenced by immunoSEQ multiplex PCR, and TCRdb holds only the in-frame ones, with some missing. The sample has tens of thousands of clones, 70% to 90% seen once. J gave up 0 bases and V 0 bases, and 13 bases lay outside the gene matches. Germline CDR1 LNHNV, CDR2 YYDKDF (reference sequence). This CDR3 spans 20 amino acids. Study results and caveats: Clonal expansion in partial responders at 0.1-3.0 mg/kg ranked among the lowest.

A note on this clone: Its antigen is unknown.

Samples of blood were obtained at baseline, on cycle 4 day 1, and on cycle 7 day 1. Specimen: CD4+ or CD8+ T cells sorted from blood, collected in a trial of the OX40 agonist ivuxolimab. This rearrangement joins TRBV15 to TRBJ1-4; 7 positions match TRBD1. The clonotype comes from an adult with an advanced solid tumor such as melanoma, head and neck, liver or kidney cancer. The DNA for the CDR3 is TGTGCCACCAGCAGAGATCAGCCCGCAGGGGGAGTAACAACTAATGAAAAACTGTTTTTT. This sequence encodes CATSRDQPAGGVTTNEKLFF.